This TCR beta chain was captured in a study of graft-versus-host responses after intestinal transplantation. The repertoire was sequenced with immunoSEQ multiplex PCR; TCRdb's copy has only in-frame clones and lacks some. Of 80,000 to 100,000 clones detected, over 80% appear once; the ten largest clones hold about a sixth. Study observations and caveats: GvH clones occurred in recipient marrow; some first appeared in ileum or blood.

Turning to this clone: The target antigen is unknown.

The sequencing here drew on unstimulated CD8+ T cells sorted from spleen or lymph node cells, taken before intestinal transplant. This clonotype was obtained from a human donor who received an intestinal transplant.

Here the CDR3 reads CASSFFDGFQETQYF. The CDR3, as DNA: TGTGCCAGCAGTTTCTTCGATGGATTCCAAGAGACCCAGTACTTC. This chain uses TRBV27 with TRBJ2-5; D gene unclear. Germline V gene lookup returns CDR1 MNHEY and CDR2 SMNVEV (reference sequence). This CDR3 is built from 15 residues. Trimming took 3 bases from V and 1 from J, leaving 12 bases between them.